The clone carrying this TCR beta chain was counted a few times. The sample is drawn from a study of blood T cell repertoires in COVID-19. Whole-study context: From T cells, B-cell-depleted T cells, or PBMCs came the material, which was cDNA or gDNA.

CDR1 and CDR2 from the germline V gene are LNHDA and SQIVND (reference sequence). The CDR3 is made up of 15 amino acids. V was clipped by 6 bases and J by 1 base, with 14 bases between them. Under the authors' procedure: Reference gene primer amplification in the assay estimated nucleated cell counts. The table came from immunoSEQ multiplex PCR; TCRdb's copy has only in-frame clones and leaves some out. That table gives V, J and clone size, and the DNA gave D and trimming. The table lists around 68,000 clones, 65% to 85% of them singletons. The source is a woman in her 50s with acute or convalescent COVID-19. The chain links TRBV19 to TRBJ2-3, with D maybe TRBD2 (6 bases). Sample: peripheral blood. The CDR3: CASSLSGVRTDTQYF. The DNA for the CDR3 is TGTGCCAGTAGCCTTAGCGGAGTGCGCACAGATACGCAGTATTTT.